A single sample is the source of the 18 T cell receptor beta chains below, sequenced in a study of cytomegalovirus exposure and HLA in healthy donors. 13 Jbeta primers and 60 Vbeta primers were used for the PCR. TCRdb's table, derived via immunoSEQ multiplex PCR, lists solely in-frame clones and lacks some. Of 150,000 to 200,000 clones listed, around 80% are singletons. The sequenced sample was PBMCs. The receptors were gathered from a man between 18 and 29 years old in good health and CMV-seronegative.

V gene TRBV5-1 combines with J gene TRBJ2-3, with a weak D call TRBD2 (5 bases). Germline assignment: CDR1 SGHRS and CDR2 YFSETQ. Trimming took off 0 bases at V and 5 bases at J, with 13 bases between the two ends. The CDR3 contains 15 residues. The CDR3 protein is CASSLEGRGLDTQYF. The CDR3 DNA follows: TGCGCCAGCAGCTTGGAGGGCCGGGGTTTAGATACGCAGTATTTT.

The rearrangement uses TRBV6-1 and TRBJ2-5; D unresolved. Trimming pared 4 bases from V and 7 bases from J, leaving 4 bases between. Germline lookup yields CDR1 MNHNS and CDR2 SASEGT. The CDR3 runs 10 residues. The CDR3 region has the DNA TGTGCCAGCAGTGTCGGGACCCAGTACTTC. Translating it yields CASSVGTQYF.

CDR3 sequence (DNA): TGTGCCAGCAGCTCAGGACTAGCGGGCCACTACGAGCAGTACTTC. Encoded protein: CASSSGLAGHYEQYF. The chain joins TRBV7-2 to TRBJ2-5, with 11 nucleotides matching TRBD2. The J call may not be correct, given that the DNA end is closer to TRBJ2-7. The CDR3 has 15 residues. Germline assignment: CDR1 SGHTA and CDR2 FQGNSA.

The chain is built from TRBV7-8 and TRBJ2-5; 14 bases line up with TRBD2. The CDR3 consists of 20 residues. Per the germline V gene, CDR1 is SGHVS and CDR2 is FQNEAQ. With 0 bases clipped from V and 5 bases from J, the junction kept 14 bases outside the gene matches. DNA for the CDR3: TGTGCCAGCAGCTTAGCGGGAGGGGATCGGACTAGCGGGAGGTCTGAGACCCAGTACTTC. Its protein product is CASSLAGGDRTSGRSETQYF.

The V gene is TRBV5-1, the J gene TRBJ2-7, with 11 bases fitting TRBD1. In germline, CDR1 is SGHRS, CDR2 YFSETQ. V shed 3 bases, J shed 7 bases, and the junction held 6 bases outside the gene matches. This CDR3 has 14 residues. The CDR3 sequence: CASSSGQGAREQYF. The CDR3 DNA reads TGCGCCAGCAGCTCCGGACAGGGGGCGCGAGAGCAGTACTTC.

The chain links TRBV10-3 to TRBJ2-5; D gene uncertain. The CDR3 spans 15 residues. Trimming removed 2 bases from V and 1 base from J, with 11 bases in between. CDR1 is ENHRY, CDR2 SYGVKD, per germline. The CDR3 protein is CAISEMGGPQETQYF. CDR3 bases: TGTGCCATCAGTGAGATGGGTGGGCCCCAAGAGACCCAGTACTTC.

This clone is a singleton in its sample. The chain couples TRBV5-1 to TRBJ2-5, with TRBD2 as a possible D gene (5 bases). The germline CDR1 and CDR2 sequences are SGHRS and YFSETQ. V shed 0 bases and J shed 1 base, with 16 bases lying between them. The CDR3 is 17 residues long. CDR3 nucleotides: TGCGCCAGCAGCTTGGCCCTGGGAGACTCTCGCCAAGAGACCCAGTACTTC. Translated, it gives CASSLALGDSRQETQYF.

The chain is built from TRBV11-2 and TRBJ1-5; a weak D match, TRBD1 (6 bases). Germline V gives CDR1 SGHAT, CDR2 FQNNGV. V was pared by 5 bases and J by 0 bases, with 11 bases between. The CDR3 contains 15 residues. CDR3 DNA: TGTGCCAGCAGCGTAAGGGGGTTTAGCAATCAGCCCCAGCATTTT. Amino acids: CASSVRGFSNQPQHF.

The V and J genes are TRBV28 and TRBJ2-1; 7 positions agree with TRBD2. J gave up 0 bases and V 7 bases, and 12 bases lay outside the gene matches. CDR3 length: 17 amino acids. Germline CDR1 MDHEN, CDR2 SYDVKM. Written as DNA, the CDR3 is TGTGCCAGCAAGTCCCTGCGGGAGAGGTACTCCTACAATGAGCAGTTCTTC. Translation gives CASKSLRERYSYNEQFF.

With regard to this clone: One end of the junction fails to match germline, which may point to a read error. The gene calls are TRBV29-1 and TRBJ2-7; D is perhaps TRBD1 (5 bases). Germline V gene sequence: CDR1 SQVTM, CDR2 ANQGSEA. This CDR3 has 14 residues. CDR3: CSVIGAGSSHEQYF. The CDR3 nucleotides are TGCAGCGTTATTGGGGCAGGGTCCTCCCACGAGCAGTACTTC.

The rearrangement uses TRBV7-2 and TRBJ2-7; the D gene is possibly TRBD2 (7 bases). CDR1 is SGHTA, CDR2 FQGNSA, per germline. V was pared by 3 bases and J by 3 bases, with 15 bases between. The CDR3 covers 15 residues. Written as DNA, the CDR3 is TGTGCCAGCAGCTTGCTTGCGGGGGCTAACTACGAGCAGTACTTC. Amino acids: CASSLLAGANYEQYF.

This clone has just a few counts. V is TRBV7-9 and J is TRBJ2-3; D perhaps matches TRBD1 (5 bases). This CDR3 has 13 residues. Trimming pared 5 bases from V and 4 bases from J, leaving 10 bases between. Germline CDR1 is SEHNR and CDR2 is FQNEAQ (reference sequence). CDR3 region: CASSPRGPDTQYF. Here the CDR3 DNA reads TGTGCCAGCAGCCCAAGGGGTCCAGATACGCAGTATTTT.

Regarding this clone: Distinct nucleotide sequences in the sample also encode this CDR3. CDR3 in amino acids: CASDRPDPQPQHF. The CDR3 nucleotides read TGTGCCAGTGACAGGCCGGATCCACAGCCCCAGCATTTT. The chain is built from TRBV28 and TRBJ1-5; TRBD1 might be the D (6 bases). Between the trimmed V and J ends, which lost 9 bases and 7 bases, there was a span of 16 bases. The CDR3 length is 13 residues. Germline V lookup: CDR1 MDHEN, CDR2 SYDVKM.

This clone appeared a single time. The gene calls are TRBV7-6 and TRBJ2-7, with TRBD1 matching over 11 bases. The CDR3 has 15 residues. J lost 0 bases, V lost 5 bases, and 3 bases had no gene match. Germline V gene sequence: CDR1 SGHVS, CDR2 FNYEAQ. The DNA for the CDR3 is TGTGCCAGCAGCCGGGACAGGGGGTTCTCCTACGAGCAGTACTTC. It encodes CASSRDRGFSYEQYF.

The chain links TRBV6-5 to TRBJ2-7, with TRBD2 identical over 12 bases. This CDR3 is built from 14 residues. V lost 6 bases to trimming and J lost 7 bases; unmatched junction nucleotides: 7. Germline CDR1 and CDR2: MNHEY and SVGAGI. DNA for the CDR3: TGTGCCAGCAGATCCCTAGCGGGGGGGCGGGAGCAGTACTTC. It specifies CASRSLAGGREQYF.

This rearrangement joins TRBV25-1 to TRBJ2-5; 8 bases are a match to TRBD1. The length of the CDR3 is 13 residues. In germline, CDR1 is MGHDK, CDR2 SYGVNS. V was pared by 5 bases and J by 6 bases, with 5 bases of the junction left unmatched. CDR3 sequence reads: CASSPDRGKTQYF. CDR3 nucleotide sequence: TGTGCCAGCAGTCCTGACAGGGGTAAGACCCAGTACTTC. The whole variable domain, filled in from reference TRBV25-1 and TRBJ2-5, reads EADIYQTPRYLVIGTGKKITLECSQTMGHDKMYWYQQDPGMELHLIHYSYGVNSTEKGDLSSESTVSRIRTEHFPLTLESARPSHTSQYLCASSPDRGKTQYFGPGTRLLVL.

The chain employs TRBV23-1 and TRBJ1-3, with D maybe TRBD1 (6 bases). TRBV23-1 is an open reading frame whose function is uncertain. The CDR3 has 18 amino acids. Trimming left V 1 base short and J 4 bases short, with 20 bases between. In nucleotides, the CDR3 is TGCGCCAGCAGTCAATGGGGATTCGACGGACAGCCGGGAAACACCATATATTTT. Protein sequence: CASSQWGFDGQPGNTIYF.

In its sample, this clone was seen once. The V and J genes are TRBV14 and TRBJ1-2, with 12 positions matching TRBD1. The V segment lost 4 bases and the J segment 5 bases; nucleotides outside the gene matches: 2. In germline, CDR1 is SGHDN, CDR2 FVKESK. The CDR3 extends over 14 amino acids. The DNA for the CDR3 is TGTGCCAGCAGCCTGGGACAGGGGGCGTATGGCTACACCTTC. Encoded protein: CASSLGQGAYGYTF.